The rows below give T cell receptor beta chains drawn from one sample of a study of prognosis after radiotherapy for stage I lung cancer. TCRdb reprocessed the multiplex PCR reads with MiXCR, giving one entry per CDR3 protein. The sample includes 31,000 or so distinct CDR3 sequences, about half of them seen just once. The specimen was PBMCs, collected before or after stereotactic body radiation therapy (not recorded which). The receptors shown here come from a donor aged 50 or older with non-small cell lung cancer. Each CDR3 is given with its conserved first and last residue. The order of the fields is J gene, D gene, V gene, clone size, CDR3 protein, CDR3 DNA. D genes are given only for firm matches. Not every row has a clone size; where given, it reads once, few, many or a size class.

j_gene: TRBJ2-2
d_gene: NA
v_gene: TRBV7-9
abundance: NA
CDR3aa: CASSFVRNTWELFF
CDR3nt: TGTGCCAGCAGCTTTGTGCGAAACACCTGGGAGCTGTTTTTT

j_gene: TRBJ1-2
d_gene: NA
v_gene: TRBV14
abundance: many
CDR3aa: CASSQDQVTRGYTF
CDR3nt: TGTGCCAGCAGCCAAGACCAAGTAACGAGGGGCTACACCTTC

j_gene: TRBJ2-4
d_gene: TRBD2
v_gene: TRBV5-1
abundance: many
CDR3aa: CASSLGLAGDARDIQYF
CDR3nt: TGCGCCAGCAGCTTGGGACTAGCGGGAGACGCGCGGGACATTCAGTACTTC

j_gene: TRBJ1-6
d_gene: NA
v_gene: TRBV6-8
abundance: NA
CDR3aa: CASSYFYRVCTGDSSPLHF
CDR3nt: TGTGCCAGCAGTTACTTCTACAGGGTGTGCACGGGAGATAGTTCACCCCTCCACTTT

j_gene: TRBJ2-7
d_gene: TRBD1
v_gene: TRBV29-1
abundance: NA
CDR3aa: CSVDYGTGGEQYF
CDR3nt: TGCAGCGTTGATTATGGGACAGGGGGCGAGCAGTACTTC

j_gene: TRBJ2-1
d_gene: NA
v_gene: TRBV11-3
abundance: NA
CDR3aa: CASSLWRTTTEQFF
CDR3nt: TGTGCCAGCAGCCTTTGGCGTACAACTACTGAGCAGTTCTTC

j_gene: TRBJ2-7
d_gene: NA
v_gene: TRBV19
abundance: NA
CDR3aa: CASEKVPQSYEQYF
CDR3nt: TGTGCCAGTGAAAAGGTCCCTCAATCCTACGAGCAGTACTTC

j_gene: TRBJ2-7
d_gene: NA
v_gene: TRBV6-1
abundance: many
CDR3aa: CASKVQLRYEQYF
CDR3nt: TGTGCCAGCAAGGTCCAACTTCGCTACGAGCAGTACTTC

j_gene: TRBJ2-3
d_gene: NA
v_gene: TRBV3-1
abundance: NA
CDR3aa: CASSLIGSFTDTQYF
CDR3nt: TGTGCCAGTTCTCTTATCGGGAGCTTCACGGATACGCAGTATTTT

j_gene: TRBJ2-7
d_gene: NA
v_gene: TRBV28
abundance: medium-sized
CDR3aa: CASSSSLRRHEQYF
CDR3nt: TGTGCCAGCAGTTCCAGCCTCAGGCGACACGAGCAGTACTTC

j_gene: TRBJ2-7
d_gene: TRBD2
v_gene: TRBV28
abundance: medium-sized
CDR3aa: CASSSTGTSGYEQYF
CDR3nt: TGTGCCAGCAGTTCCACCGGGACTAGCGGCTACGAGCAGTACTTC

j_gene: TRBJ2-7
d_gene: NA
v_gene: TRBV2
abundance: NA
CDR3aa: CASLRYGGDEQYF
CDR3nt: TGTGCCAGCCTCCGGTACGGCGGGGACGAGCAGTACTTC

j_gene: TRBJ2-2
d_gene: TRBD2
v_gene: TRBV4-3
abundance: many
CDR3aa: CASSPLAGEAGELFF
CDR3nt: TGCGCCAGCAGCCCATTAGCGGGAGAGGCCGGGGAGCTGTTTTTT

j_gene: TRBJ2-1
d_gene: NA
v_gene: TRBV2
abundance: NA
CDR3aa: CASSEGRGMASNEQFF
CDR3nt: TGTGCCAGCAGTGAAGGGCGTGGCATGGCGAGCAATGAGCAGTTCTTC

j_gene: TRBJ1-5
d_gene: NA
v_gene: TRBV28
abundance: many
CDR3aa: CASSVRGIRSNQPQHF
CDR3nt: TGTGCCAGCAGTGTAAGGGGCATTAGAAGCAATCAGCCCCAGCATTTT

j_gene: TRBJ1-2
d_gene: TRBD1
v_gene: TRBV7-2
abundance: NA
CDR3aa: CASSQGTGYFYTF
CDR3nt: TGTGCCAGCAGCCAGGGGACAGGGTACTTCTACACCTTC

j_gene: TRBJ1-3
d_gene: NA
v_gene: TRBV19
abundance: NA
CDR3aa: CASARCASSSGNTIYF
CDR3nt: TGTGCCAGTGCGAGGTGTGCATCGAGCTCTGGAAACACCATATATTTT

j_gene: TRBJ1-1
d_gene: TRBD1
v_gene: TRBV5-1
abundance: many
CDR3aa: CASSFGDRRDTEAFF
CDR3nt: TGCGCCAGCAGCTTCGGGGACAGAAGAGACACTGAAGCTTTCTTT

j_gene: TRBJ2-7
d_gene: NA
v_gene: TRBV12-3/TRBV12-4
abundance: NA
CDR3aa: CASSASTGISYEHYF
CDR3nt: TGTGCCAGCAGTGCGTCAACAGGTATCTCCTACGAGCATTACTTC

j_gene: TRBJ1-6
d_gene: NA
v_gene: TRBV12-3/TRBV12-4
abundance: NA
CDR3aa: CASSSMGKYNSPLHF
CDR3nt: TGTGCCAGCAGTTCCATGGGAAAGTATAATTCACCCCTCCACTTT

j_gene: TRBJ1-1
d_gene: TRBD1
v_gene: TRBV6-1
abundance: NA
CDR3aa: CASKPGQGKMNTEAFF
CDR3nt: TGTGCCAGCAAACCGGGACAGGGTAAGATGAACACTGAAGCTTTCTTT

j_gene: TRBJ2-5
d_gene: TRBD2
v_gene: TRBV7-2
abundance: many
CDR3aa: CASSLGVSSGAQETQYF
CDR3nt: TGTGCCAGCAGCTTAGGCGTTTCTAGCGGGGCTCAAGAGACCCAGTACTTC

j_gene: TRBJ2-7
d_gene: TRBD2
v_gene: TRBV6-1
abundance: NA
CDR3aa: CASMTSGNTHEQYF
CDR3nt: TGTGCCAGCATGACTAGCGGGAACACCCACGAGCAGTACTTC

j_gene: TRBJ2-2
d_gene: TRBD1
v_gene: TRBV4-3
abundance: many
CDR3aa: CASSRFRGLGELFF
CDR3nt: TGCGCCAGCAGCCGCTTCAGGGGGCTCGGGGAGCTGTTTTTT

j_gene: TRBJ2-1
d_gene: NA
v_gene: TRBV2
abundance: NA
CDR3aa: CASNYSIYNEQFF
CDR3nt: TGTGCCAGCAACTACAGTATCTACAATGAGCAGTTCTTC

j_gene: TRBJ1-3
d_gene: NA
v_gene: TRBV28
abundance: NA
CDR3aa: CASSSPGGGSGNTIYF
CDR3nt: TGTGCCAGTAGTTCCCCGGGGGGGGGCTCTGGAAACACCATATATTTT

j_gene: TRBJ2-7
d_gene: NA
v_gene: TRBV5-6
abundance: many
CDR3aa: CASSSDNRVSSGEQYF
CDR3nt: TGTGCCAGCAGCTCAGACAACAGGGTCTCGTCGGGCGAGCAGTACTTC

j_gene: TRBJ1-2
d_gene: NA
v_gene: TRBV24-1
abundance: few
CDR3aa: CATSDPTVGDPRYVYTF
CDR3nt: TGTGCCACCAGTGACCCGACAGTGGGGGACCCCAGGTATGTCTACACCTTC

j_gene: TRBJ2-3
d_gene: NA
v_gene: TRBV4-3
abundance: many
CDR3aa: CASSQDQRNTQYF
CDR3nt: TGCGCCAGCAGCCAAGATCAAAGAAATACGCAGTATTTT

j_gene: TRBJ1-6
d_gene: TRBD1
v_gene: TRBV6-1
abundance: medium-sized
CDR3aa: CASLEGANSPLHF
CDR3nt: TGTGCCAGCTTGGAGGGGGCTAATTCACCCCTCCACTTT

j_gene: TRBJ2-2
d_gene: NA
v_gene: TRBV19
abundance: many
CDR3aa: CASRMGQNTGELFF
CDR3nt: TGTGCCAGTAGGATGGGACAGAACACCGGGGAGCTGTTTTTT

j_gene: TRBJ2-3
d_gene: TRBD1
v_gene: TRBV30
abundance: many
CDR3aa: CAWSPKGARSTDTQYF
CDR3nt: TGTGCCTGGAGCCCCAAGGGGGCCCGGAGCACAGATACGCAGTATTTT

j_gene: TRBJ2-1
d_gene: TRBD2
v_gene: TRBV6-4
abundance: many
CDR3aa: CASSDKVAGNYEQFF
CDR3nt: TGTGCCAGCAGTGATAAGGTAGCGGGTAACTATGAGCAGTTCTTC

j_gene: TRBJ1-4
d_gene: TRBD1
v_gene: TRBV19
abundance: many
CDR3aa: CASSSGQGEANEKLFF
CDR3nt: TGTGCCAGTAGTTCGGGACAGGGGGAGGCTAATGAAAAACTGTTTTTT

j_gene: TRBJ1-5
d_gene: NA
v_gene: TRBV19
abundance: NA
CDR3aa: CAAGPLEGNQPQHF
CDR3nt: TGTGCCGCTGGCCCGCTCGAGGGCAATCAGCCCCAGCATTTT

j_gene: TRBJ2-2
d_gene: NA
v_gene: TRBV28
abundance: NA
CDR3aa: CASTLGQGGGELFF
CDR3nt: TGTGCCAGCACCCTGGGGCAGGGTGGCGGGGAGCTGTTTTTT

j_gene: TRBJ2-7
d_gene: NA
v_gene: TRBV3-1
abundance: NA
CDR3aa: CASSHLRYSYEQYF
CDR3nt: TGTGCCAGCAGCCACTTACGATACTCCTACGAGCAGTACTTC

j_gene: TRBJ1-2
d_gene: NA
v_gene: TRBV6-2/TRBV6-3
abundance: NA
CDR3aa: CASSVGDGYTF
CDR3nt: TGTGCCAGCAGTGTAGGGGATGGCTACACCTTC

j_gene: TRBJ2-3
d_gene: NA
v_gene: TRBV5-5
abundance: NA
CDR3aa: CASSSGSGLTEDTQYF
CDR3nt: TGTGCCAGCAGCTCTGGGAGCGGATTGACCGAAGATACGCAGTATTTT

j_gene: TRBJ2-3
d_gene: NA
v_gene: TRBV20-1
abundance: NA
CDR3aa: CSATDQGISDTEYF
CDR3nt: TGCAGTGCTACAGACCAAGGGATTTCAGATACGGAGTATTTT

j_gene: TRBJ2-1
d_gene: NA
v_gene: TRBV5-5
abundance: few
CDR3aa: CASSFPPNEQFF
CDR3nt: TGTGCCAGCAGCTTCCCCCCAAATGAGCAGTTCTTC

j_gene: TRBJ1-4
d_gene: NA
v_gene: TRBV6-2/TRBV6-3
abundance: many
CDR3aa: CASSYGPNNEKLFF
CDR3nt: TGTGCCAGCAGTTACGGTCCAAATAATGAAAAACTGTTTTTT

j_gene: TRBJ1-4
d_gene: NA
v_gene: TRBV19
abundance: many
CDR3aa: CASMTAGGNEKLFF
CDR3nt: TGTGCCAGTATGACGGCGGGGGGTAATGAAAAACTGTTTTTT

j_gene: TRBJ2-7
d_gene: TRBD1
v_gene: TRBV30
abundance: NA
CDR3aa: CAFRQGVYEQYF
CDR3nt: TGTGCCTTCCGACAGGGGGTGTACGAGCAGTACTTC

j_gene: TRBJ2-5
d_gene: TRBD1
v_gene: TRBV27
abundance: many
CDR3aa: CASSGTGRQTQYF
CDR3nt: TGTGCCAGCAGTGGGACAGGCCGACAGACCCAGTACTTC

j_gene: TRBJ2-1
d_gene: TRBD2
v_gene: TRBV3-1
abundance: many
CDR3aa: CASSQRGLAGNEQFF
CDR3nt: TGTGCCAGCAGCCAGAGGGGACTAGCCGGCAATGAGCAGTTCTTC

j_gene: TRBJ2-1
d_gene: NA
v_gene: TRBV5-1
abundance: many
CDR3aa: CASSLRDLSIISGEQFF
CDR3nt: TGCGCCAGCAGCTTACGGGATCTAAGTATTATTAGTGGGGAGCAGTTCTTC

j_gene: TRBJ2-7
d_gene: NA
v_gene: TRBV25-1
abundance: NA
CDR3aa: CASIYSATEQYF
CDR3nt: TGTGCCAGCATTTACTCAGCGACCGAGCAGTACTTC

j_gene: TRBJ1-5
d_gene: NA
v_gene: TRBV5-5
abundance: NA
CDR3aa: CASSLGQVRRGGNQPQHF
CDR3nt: TGTGCCAGCAGCTTGGGCCAGGTGAGGAGGGGCGGGAATCAGCCCCAGCATTTT

j_gene: TRBJ2-1
d_gene: NA
v_gene: TRBV9
abundance: many
CDR3aa: CASSVGSASNEQFF
CDR3nt: TGTGCCAGCAGCGTAGGCTCAGCTTCAAATGAGCAGTTCTTC

j_gene: TRBJ2-7
d_gene: TRBD1
v_gene: TRBV18
abundance: many
CDR3aa: CASSRGDSYEQYF
CDR3nt: TGTGCCAGCTCACGAGGGGACAGTTACGAGCAGTACTTC